This T cell receptor beta chain came from a study of regulatory T cells in long-lasting Graves disease. The study, taken as a whole, reports: Persistent cases of Graves' showed reduced TCR diversity relative to newly diagnosed patients.

At least ten counts were recorded for this clonotype. Its antigen is not identified. With iRepertoire HTBI primers and Arm-PCR of CDR3 regions, TCR beta libraries were built. TCRdb used MiXCR to reprocess the multiplex PCR reads, holding one entry per CDR3 protein. Of about 540,000 distinct CDR3 sequences in the sample, about 13% are singletons; the top ten hold roughly a tenth. Regarding time point: newly diagnosed GD, antithyroid drugs for less than 3 months. Isolated PBMC RNA provided the starting material for the TCR library. This CDR3 spans 14 amino acids. V was pared by 6 bases and J by 6 bases, with 7 bases of the junction left unmatched. These same data were also listed under a study on T cells in Graves' hyperthyroidism and ophthalmopathy. As that study records: In the analysis, a 13 V-J model separated ophthalmopathy from stable hyperthyroidism.

The sequences come from peripheral blood mononuclear cells (PBMCs), collected at new diagnosis, from a patient treated with antithyroid drugs. V usage is TRBV12-3 or TRBV12-4 and J usage is TRBJ1-5; TRBD1 matches 8 bases. This TCR was recovered from a man aged 25-45 years with Graves disease. The CDR3 here is CASRNRQGRQPQHF. For the CDR3, the DNA is TGTGCCAGCAGGAATCGACAGGGGCGTCAGCCCCAGCATTTT.